This T cell receptor (beta chain) is drawn from a study of cytomegalovirus exposure and HLA in healthy donors (dated by TCRdb to 2016 to 2017). General notes on the study: According to an earlier analysis of 550 to 750 of the donors, some 180 million T cells yielded over 100 million unique TCR beta sequences and around 300 Gb of sequence data. Roughly 300 gigabases of sequencing data and 70 million to 100 million unique TCR sequences made up an early release that covered over 550 HLA-typed donors. Among the roughly 400 genotyped donors, 75% to 90% belonged to the genetic ancestry cluster associated with self-reported Caucasian donors. The study aimed to test whether signatures of past pathogen exposure could be identified by cataloging public T cell receptors. The T cell repertoires of 700 or so subjects were profiled by immunosequencing and related to cytomegalovirus serostatus. In addition to the first cohort of approximately 650 subjects, a separate validation cohort of approximately 120 different subjects was used. To predict cytomegalovirus infection status, the study combined high-throughput TCR immunosequencing, statistical association of individual TCRs with disease status, and machine learning. To study patterns of TCR occurrence, a later analysis re-analyzed previously published TCR beta repertoires from under 750 donors and added high-resolution HLA genotyping. In the later analysis, no new phenotypic data were used to find candidate immune exposures; instead, reliance was placed on TCR beta sequences and their occurrence across donors. An earlier analysis of 587 of the donors applied high-throughput TCR beta sequencing to assess whether each TCR beta V gene segment acted as functional or pseudogenic. Donor age, sex, ethnicity and CMV serostatus were compiled alongside the repertoire data. A later genetic analysis used genome-wide SNP genotypes for about three fifths of the 666 donors, treating that subset as a discovery cohort. All discovery cohort repertoires had been generated using a single sequencing platform. HLA typing included class I and class II loci at four-digit resolution. The number of donors typed differed by locus, with about 629-640 for A, B, C, DRB1 and DQB1, 522 for DQA1, 600 to 610 for DPA1, and 450 to 480 for DPB1. A handful of DR-DQ haplotypes were handled as single units for association and clustering because linkage in the cohort was strong. On average, roughly 240,000 unique TCR beta nucleotide sequences were sequenced per donor among some 420 genotyped donors of the cohort, with 15% to 20% of those sequences being non-productive.

The method was the immunoSEQ multiplex PCR assay. The multiplex PCR relied on a mix of 60 forward primers for TCR Vbeta segments and 13 reverse primers for TCR Jbeta segments. A multiplex PCR assay on genomic DNA amplified the CDR3 region of rearranged TCR beta genes. The amplified TCR beta libraries were sequenced on the Illumina HiSeq System as 87-base-pair reads. The original pipeline was this. A later analysis tallied approximately 87 million unique TCR beta chains across the 640 or so repertoires, and approximately 9.9 million of those chains were shared by two or more donors. A nearest-neighbor algorithm error-corrected the raw reads and collapsed the reads into unique sequences, merging closely related sequences to remove PCR and sequencing errors. Alignment of CDR3 sequences to IMGT reference sequences was used to assign V, D and J gene segments. For a sequence to be retained, at least a six-nucleotide match to both a V gene segment and a J gene segment was required. A rearrangement was called productive if the CDR3 had no stop codons and remained in frame with V and J, and every other rearrangement was called non-productive. CDR3 was defined according to IMGT convention as the region running from the second conserved V-encoded cysteine to the conserved J-encoded phenylalanine. Sequences without an unambiguous match to a single V gene segment were excluded from the earlier analysis of 450 to 650 of the donors. An earlier analysis of roughly 590 of the donors called V segments functional above 56.7% productive rearrangements and segregating when the between-donor standard deviation exceeded 5%. A statistical classification framework was built for diagnosing cytomegalovirus status from the catalog of TCR beta chain sequences. In a later analysis, V and J genes were assigned by comparing TCR nucleotide sequences against IMGT/GENE-DB human TR gene sequences. In a later analysis, CDR3 sequences and most-parsimonious VDJ recombination scenarios were assigned using the TCRdist pipeline. In a later analysis, each TCR beta chain was defined by its CDR3 amino acid sequence together with its V-gene family, and reads lacking a unique V-gene family were excluded. To address suspected cross-contamination and a sequencing artifact, a later analysis removed under 600 highly shared, low-generation-probability nucleotide sequences. In a later analysis, a clonal expansion index was calculated for each public chain from normalized within-repertoire ranks of inferred template counts. In a later analysis, generation probabilities were computed using a VDJ recombination model fitted to out-of-frame rearrangements, and the results were checked against IGoR. In a later analysis, TCR-TCR, TCR-HLA and TCR-CMV co-occurrence was scored with hypergeometric tests, and a repertoire-size bias correction was applied to TCR pairs. In a later analysis, false discovery rates were estimated by permuting HLA or CMV assignments 20 times. In a later analysis, co-occurring TCRs were grouped using DBSCAN, with TCRdist sequence similarity added in when clustering inside HLA-allele-positive subsets. For co-occurrence clustering, repertoires with fewer than 30,000 or more than 120,000 public chains were excluded, along with roughly 5 repertoires with anomalous nucleotide sharing. Held by TCRdb, this immuneACCESS table contains in-frame sequences only and omits some clones. Under half of the omission traces to an unresolved V gene where checked; the cause of the rest is unknown. Clone size and V and J calls were adopted from that table, with D and trimming inferred from the DNA. This sample's clone table shows 160,000 or so clones. Together, the top ten hold 2% to 2.5% of the sample.

The cohort was made up of approximately 670 healthy bone marrow donors. At the time of sampling, all cohort members were nominally healthy, though unrecorded immune exposures were likely present. The donor was CMV seronegative and was included in the group of 352 seronegative cohort members. Each donor provided a peripheral blood sample, and peripheral blood mononuclear cells were used for TCR beta sequencing. The Qiagen DNeasy Blood Extraction Kit was used to extract genomic DNA from the blood cell samples. The CDR3, from cysteine to phenylalanine, totals 15 residues. The retained sequence is limited to the CDR3, 45 bases, with the frame set at the first base. The germline V and J ends show losses of 0 bases and 5 bases respectively, and no gene match explains 7 bases of the junction. The germline V gene (reference sequence) yields SGHNT for CDR1 and YYREEE for CDR2. The investigation overall reported the following: Specific HLA alleles were associated with more than 15,000 TCR beta sequences at a false discovery rate of 0.05 in a later analysis. Linkage disequilibrium might explain the correlated functional status among segregating V segments, but an unknown experimental factor could not be ruled out. The classifier was reported to diagnose cytomegalovirus status with high specificity and sensitivity in both the original cohort and the validation cohort. A later genetic analysis associated a missense DCLRE1C variant with V-gene and J-gene trimming of TCR beta chains, and an independent cohort replicated the association. Over 15 rarely observed V segments, including chromosome 9 orphons, were excluded from the earlier analysis of 550 to 700 of the donors because counts were too low. Roughly uniform sequencing depth across donors was assumed in presence/absence analyses, although this assumption may not hold. According to a later analysis, TCR association rates differed among HLA loci, with DRB1 alleles showing the most associated TCRs and HLA-C alleles showing the fewest. Most TCR sequences were observed very rarely across donors, whereas some public TCRs were present in many individuals. The cohort was sequenced for TCR beta chains only, and without alpha or paired-chain data the features that could be detected were limited. Strong co-occurrence of HLA alleles, especially DR and DQ, made assigning TCR associations to individual alleles difficult. A few of the identified cytomegalovirus-associated TCR beta chains were confirmed in vitro to be specific for cytomegalovirus antigens. The sequencing pipeline was judged likely to have produced a cluster of highly shared sequence variants as a technical artifact. In a later analysis, most CMV-associated TCR beta chains were found to appear HLA-restricted, with HLA associations seemingly driven largely by CMV exposure. According to the authors, the approach could potentially be generalized to other disease states and immunological phenotypes. A further reported finding was that TCR beta sequences accurately predicted the HLA-A and HLA-B alleles for most subjects in the first cohort. In an earlier analysis of about 600 of the donors, most TCR beta V segments appeared in productive rearrangements about 90% or about 30% of the time, broadly matching IMGT annotations. In a later analysis, HLA-associated TCR beta chains showed more clonal expansion and lower generation probabilities than non-associated chains that were equally common. Some IMGT-functional V segments, including TRBV6-2 and TRBV6-3, could not be told apart with the 87-base-pair reads, so those segments were excluded. CMV serostatus was the only immune exposure information available for the cohort. A later genetic analysis reported fewer N-insertions in productive TCRs among donors in an Asian-associated ancestry cluster than the approximately 700-donor mean. The study listed 150 to 200 TCR beta chains as associated with cytomegalovirus. Because some donors lacked HLA typing at each locus, the association tests relied only on the typed subset. According to a later analysis, parvovirus B19, influenza, CMV and Epstein-Barr virus appeared linked to several top co-occurrence clusters.

As concerns this clone: No antigen is known for it.

The rearrangement joined TRBV5-4 to TRBJ1-2; TRBD1 agrees with 7 junctional bases. The sequenced sample was PBMCs. The source is a young man in good health and CMV-seronegative. The CDR3 protein is CASSLDPGGVYGYTF. At the DNA level, the sequence is TGTGCCAGCAGCTTGGACCCAGGGGGAGTTTATGGCTACACCTTC.